These 17 T cell receptor beta chains were all obtained from the same sample, sequenced in a study of PD-L1 blockade in urothelial cancer. TCRdb's table, derived via immunoSEQ multiplex PCR, lists solely in-frame clones and lacks some. This table has 70,000 to 90,000 clones, roughly 82% appearing once. Material: PBMCs, obtained around atezolizumab (anti-PD-L1) treatment. Every receptor here comes from a man between 65 and 85 years old with urothelial cancer.

The chain uses TRBV2 and TRBJ2-1; maybe TRBD1 (5 bases). The CDR3 has 12 amino acids. Trimming pared 9 bases from V and 5 bases from J, leaving 11 bases between. Looked up from germline, CDR1 is SNHLY and CDR2 is FYNNEI. The CDR3 loop is CASDQGDNEQFF. CDR3 sequence (DNA): TGTGCCAGTGATCAAGGGGACAATGAGCAGTTCTTC. Supplemented by reference TRBV2 and TRBJ2-1, the full variable domain reads EPEVTQTPSHQVTQMGQEVILRCVPISNHLYFYWYRQILGQKVEFLVSFYNNEISEKSEIFDDQFSVERPDGSNFTLKIRSTKLEDSAMYFCASDQGDNEQFFGPGTRLTVL.

This clone appeared once. V gene TRBV18 combines with J gene TRBJ1-3; TRBD1 matches at 9 bases. V lost 6 bases and J lost 1; bases outside the gene matches: 10. The CDR3 has 17 amino acids. From germline, CDR1 is KGHSH and CDR2 LQKENI. For the CDR3, the DNA is TGTGCCAGCTCTCCCCCTCGGACAGGGGCTTCTGGAAACACCATATATTTT. Translated, it gives CASSPPRTGASGNTIYF. Full variable domain (outside the CDR3, taken from reference TRBV18 and TRBJ1-3): NAGVMQNPRHLVRRRGQEARLRCSPMKGHSHVYWYRQLPEEGLKFMVYLQKENIIDESGMPKERFSAEFPKEGPSILRIQQVVRGDSAAYFCASSPPRTGASGNTIYFGEGSWLTVV.

The gene calls are TRBV7-9 and TRBJ1-4; 11 bases align to TRBD1. Per germline, CDR1 SEHNR and CDR2 FQNEAQ (reference sequence). Germline trimming cut 5 bases from V and 6 bases from J; bases unmatched to any gene: 8. CDR3 length: 16 residues. CDR3 region: CASSPGQGGVYEKLFF. The CDR3 DNA reads as TGTGCCAGCAGCCCGGGACAGGGGGGTGTGTATGAAAAACTGTTTTTT.

This chain joins TRBV27 and TRBJ2-1, with D tentatively TRBD2 (5 bases). Germline-derived CDR1 and CDR2 are MNHEY and SMNVEV (reference sequence). The CDR3 is made up of 14 amino acids. With 8 bases removed from V and 8 bases from J, the gap between germline ends came to 19 bases. For the CDR3, the DNA is TGTGCCAGCCGGCGGGCCTCGTTAGTCGATGAGCAGTTCTTC. It translates to CASRRASLVDEQFF.

The chain joins TRBV5-1 to TRBJ2-7; 8 bases line up with TRBD1. Trimming removed 4 bases from V and 5 bases from J; junction bases left unmatched: 5. Germline V gives CDR1 SGHRS, CDR2 YFSETQ. The CDR3 is 13 residues long. CDR3 bases: TGCGCCAGCAGCGGAGCGGACAGGGACGAGCAGTACTTC. Residues: CASSGADRDEQYF. Full variable domain (rest looked up from reference TRBV5-1 and TRBJ2-7): KAGVTQTPRYLIKTRGQQVTLSCSPISGHRSVSWYQQTPGQGLQFLFEYFSETQRNKGNFPGRFSGRQFSNSRSEMNVSTLELGDSALYLCASSGADRDEQYFGPGTRLTVT.

The chain carries TRBV5-4 and TRBJ1-6, with a weak D call TRBD1 (5 bases). The CDR3 spans 15 residues. The ends were cut back, 4 bases at V and 6 bases at J, with 14 bases in the middle. The germline gives CDR1 SGHNT, CDR2 YYREEE (reference sequence). CDR3 in DNA: TGTGCCAGCAGCCCGTGGCAGGGATCTAATTCACCCCTCCACTTT. Translated: CASSPWQGSNSPLHF.

The V gene is TRBV5-6, the J gene TRBJ2-1; a possible D gene is TRBD1 (7 bases). Germline lookup yields CDR1 SGHDT and CDR2 YYEEEE. V gave up 3 bases and J gave up 10 bases, with 20 bases separating them. This CDR3 comprises 15 residues. The CDR3, as DNA: TGTGCCAGCAGCTACGTGGAGGGGGCGGTAGGAGAGCAGTTCTTC. Encoded protein: CASSYVEGAVGEQFF.

The chain carries TRBV7-9 and TRBJ2-5; TRBD2 matches at 11 bases. From germline, CDR1 is SEHNR and CDR2 FQNEAQ (reference sequence). The CDR3 contains 15 residues. V shed 2 bases and J 5 bases; nucleotides not matched to a gene: 4. The chain's CDR3 is CASSLPLAGAETQYF. The CDR3 DNA reads as TGTGCCAGCAGCTTACCACTAGCGGGGGCGGAGACCCAGTACTTC.

The chain has TRBV15 and TRBJ2-2, with a tentative D call TRBD2 (6 bases). CDR1 LNHNV and CDR2 YYDKDF come from the germline V gene (reference sequence). V lost 3 bases and J 5 bases, leaving 10 bases between the germline ends. The CDR3 runs to 14 residues. CDR3: CATSRLRGTGELFF. The CDR3 DNA reads TGTGCCACCAGCAGGCTCCGGGGGACCGGGGAGCTGTTTTTT.

The table lists this clone with a few counts. This CDR3 is CASSRGQGWTDTQYF. CDR3 sequence (DNA): TGTGCCAGCAGCCGCGGACAGGGGTGGACAGATACGCAGTATTTT. The gene calls are TRBV14 and TRBJ2-3, with 9 bases that match TRBD1. The CDR3 runs 15 residues. Germline CDR1 SGHDN, CDR2 FVKESK. The V and J ends lost 4 bases and 3 bases, in that order; junction bases with no gene match: 5.

This clone was counted only a few times. The DNA of the CDR3 is TGCGCCAGCAGCTTGGACAGGGGCGATGTATCCGGGGAGCTGTTTTTT. Its protein product is CASSLDRGDVSGELFF. The J gene is TRBJ2-2, the V gene TRBV5-1, with 7 nucleotides matching TRBD1. Germline V lookup: CDR1 SGHRS, CDR2 YFSETQ. The ends lost 0 bases at V and 6 bases at J; junction bases unmatched: 8. The CDR3 is 16 amino acids.

The chain has TRBV7-2 and TRBJ2-6; the D is unclear. The CDR3 loop spans 15 amino acids. V was pared by 1 base and J by 0 bases, with 4 bases between. Germline assignment: CDR1 SGHTA and CDR2 FQGNSA. CDR3 sequence (DNA): TGTGCCAGCAGCTTAGATCTCTCTGGGGCCAACGTCCTGACTTTC. Translating it yields CASSLDLSGANVLTF.

This clone was observed a few times. The chain couples TRBV5-1 to TRBJ2-5; no definite D call. The CDR3 loop spans 14 amino acids. Germline V gives CDR1 SGHRS, CDR2 YFSETQ. With 1 base removed from V and 3 bases from J, the gap between germline ends came to 10 bases. CDR3: CASSLFYRKETQYF. The DNA of the CDR3 is TGCGCCAGCAGCTTGTTCTACAGAAAAGAGACCCAGTACTTC.

The sample holds one count of this clone. This chain's CDR3 is CASSLNGIVNTEAFF. DNA of the CDR3: TGTGCCAGCAGCTTGAACGGGATAGTAAACACTGAAGCTTTCTTT. This sequence joins TRBV7-3 and TRBJ1-1; D gene unclear. CDR1 is SGHTA, CDR2 FQGTGA, per germline. V was pared by 3 bases and J by 2 bases, with 13 bases between. The CDR3 covers 15 residues.

V and J are TRBV28 and TRBJ2-1; the D gene is possibly TRBD1 (6 bases). With 4 bases removed from V and 2 bases from J, the gap between germline ends came to 9 bases. Germline V CDR1 and CDR2: MDHEN, SYDVKM. The CDR3 contains 14 residues. The CDR3 coding sequence is TGTGCCAGCAGTTCAGGGGTTACCTACAATGAGCAGTTCTTC. Amino acids: CASSSGVTYNEQFF. Complete variable domain (other parts from reference TRBV28 and TRBJ2-1): DVKVTQSSRYLVKRTGEKVFLECVQDMDHENMFWYRQDPGLGLRLIYFSYDVKMKEKGDIPEGYSVSREKKERFSLILESASTNQTSMYLCASSSGVTYNEQFFGPGTRLTVL.

The rearrangement uses TRBV7-9 and TRBJ2-1; D might be TRBD1 (6 bases). The CDR3 has 12 residues. The V gene's germline CDR1 is SEHNR and CDR2 FQNEAQ (reference sequence). Trimming shortened V by 5 bases and J by 9 bases, and 11 bases separated the two germline ends. DNA of the CDR3: TGTGCCAGCAGCCCAGGGGTCGGTGAGCAGTTCTTC. This codes for CASSPGVGEQFF. The complete variable domain, with remaining parts taken from reference TRBV7-9 and TRBJ2-1, reads DTGVSQNPRHKITKRGQNVTFRCDPISEHNRLYWYRQTLGQGPEFLTYFQNEAQLEKSRLLSDRFSAERPKGSFSTLEIQRTEQGDSAMYLCASSPGVGEQFFGPGTRLTVL.

This rearrangement joins TRBV11-3 to TRBJ2-1, with 9 bases fitting TRBD2. Germline V gene data show CDR1 as SGHNT and CDR2 as YENEEA. The J segment lost 0 bases and the V segment lost 1 base, leaving 7 bases of the junction unmatched. The CDR3 contains 18 residues. The CDR3 bases are TGTGCCAGCAGCTTAGCCCTGACTAGCGGCAGCTCCTACAATGAGCAGTTCTTC. Its protein is CASSLALTSGSSYNEQFF.